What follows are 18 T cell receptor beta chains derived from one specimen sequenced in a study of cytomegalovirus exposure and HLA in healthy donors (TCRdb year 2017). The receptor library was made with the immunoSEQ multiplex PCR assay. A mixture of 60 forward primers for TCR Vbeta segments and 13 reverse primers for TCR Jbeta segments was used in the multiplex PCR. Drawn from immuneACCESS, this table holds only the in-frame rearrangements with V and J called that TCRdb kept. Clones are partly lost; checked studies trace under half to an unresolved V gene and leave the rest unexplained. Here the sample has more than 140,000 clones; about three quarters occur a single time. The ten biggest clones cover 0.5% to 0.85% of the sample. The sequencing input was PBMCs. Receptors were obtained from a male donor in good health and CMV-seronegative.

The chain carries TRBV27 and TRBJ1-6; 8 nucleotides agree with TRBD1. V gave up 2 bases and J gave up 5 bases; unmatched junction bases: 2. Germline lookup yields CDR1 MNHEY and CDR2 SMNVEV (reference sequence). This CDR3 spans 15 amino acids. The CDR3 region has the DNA TGTGCCAGCAGTTTAGTGGGACAGGATAATTCACCCCTCCACTTT. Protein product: CASSLVGQDNSPLHF.

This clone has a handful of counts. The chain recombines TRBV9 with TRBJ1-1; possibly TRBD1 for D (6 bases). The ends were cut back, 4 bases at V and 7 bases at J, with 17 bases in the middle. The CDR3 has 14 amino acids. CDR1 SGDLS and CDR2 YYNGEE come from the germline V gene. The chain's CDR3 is CASSRTPGEGEAFF. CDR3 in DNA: TGTGCCAGCAGCCGAACCCCAGGGGAAGGTGAAGCTTTCTTT.

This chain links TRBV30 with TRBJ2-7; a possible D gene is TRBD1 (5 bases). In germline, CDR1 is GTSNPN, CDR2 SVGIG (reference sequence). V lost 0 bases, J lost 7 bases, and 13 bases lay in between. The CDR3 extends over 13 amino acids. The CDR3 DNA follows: TGTGCCTGGAGTGTACCCAGGGCCGGAGAGCAGTACTTC. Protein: CAWSVPRAGEQYF.

This chain's CDR3 is CASSQPGQGSYNEQFF. In DNA form, the CDR3 reads TGCGCCAGCAGCCAGCCGGGACAGGGGTCCTACAATGAGCAGTTCTTC. The J gene is TRBJ2-1, the V gene TRBV4-1; the match to TRBD1 covers 10 bases. The CDR3 runs to 16 residues. Germline V CDR1 and CDR2: MGHRA, YSYEKL. The V segment lost 3 bases and the J segment 1 base; nucleotides outside the gene matches: 3.

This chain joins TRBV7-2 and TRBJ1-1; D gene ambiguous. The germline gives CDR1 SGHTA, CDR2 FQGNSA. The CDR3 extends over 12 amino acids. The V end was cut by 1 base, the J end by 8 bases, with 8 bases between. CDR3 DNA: TGTGCCAGCAGCTTAGGGGCGGGGGAAGCTTTCTTT. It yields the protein CASSLGAGEAFF.

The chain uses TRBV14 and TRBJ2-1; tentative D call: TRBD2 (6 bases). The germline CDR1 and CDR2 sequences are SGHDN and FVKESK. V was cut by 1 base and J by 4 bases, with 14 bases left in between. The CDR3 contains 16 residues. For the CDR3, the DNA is TGTGCCAGCAGCCAAGTGGGCGGAGGGAGTTACAATGAGCAGTTCTTC. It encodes CASSQVGGGSYNEQFF.

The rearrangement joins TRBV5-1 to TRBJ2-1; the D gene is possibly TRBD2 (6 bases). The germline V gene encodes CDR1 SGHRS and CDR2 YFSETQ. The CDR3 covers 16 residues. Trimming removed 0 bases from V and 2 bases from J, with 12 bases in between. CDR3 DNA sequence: TGCGCCAGCAGCTTGGACGGGGGTCCTACCTACAATGAGCAGTTCTTC. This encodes CASSLDGGPTYNEQFF.

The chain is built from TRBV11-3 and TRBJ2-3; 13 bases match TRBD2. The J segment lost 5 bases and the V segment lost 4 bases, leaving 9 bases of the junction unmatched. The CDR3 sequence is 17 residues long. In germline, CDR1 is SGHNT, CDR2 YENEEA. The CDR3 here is CASSSGTSGAARDTQYF. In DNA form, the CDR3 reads TGTGCCAGCAGCTCCGGGACTAGCGGGGCCGCGAGAGATACGCAGTATTTT.

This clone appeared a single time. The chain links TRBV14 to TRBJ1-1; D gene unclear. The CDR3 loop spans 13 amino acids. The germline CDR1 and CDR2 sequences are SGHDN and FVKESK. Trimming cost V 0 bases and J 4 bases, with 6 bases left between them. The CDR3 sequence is CASSQDHSTEAFF. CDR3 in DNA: TGTGCCAGCAGCCAAGATCACAGCACTGAAGCTTTCTTT.

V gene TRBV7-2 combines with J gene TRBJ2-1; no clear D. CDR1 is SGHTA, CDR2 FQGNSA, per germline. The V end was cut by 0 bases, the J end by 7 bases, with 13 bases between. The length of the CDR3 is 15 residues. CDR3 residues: CASSLAAQQVNEQFF. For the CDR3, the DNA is TGTGCCAGCAGCTTAGCGGCCCAGCAGGTAAATGAGCAGTTCTTC. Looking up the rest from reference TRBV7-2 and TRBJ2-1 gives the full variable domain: GAGVSQSPSNKVTEKGKDVELRCDPISGHTALYWYRQSLGQGLEFLIYFQGNSAPDKSGLPSDRFSAERTGGSVSTLTIQRTQQEDSAVYLCASSLAAQQVNEQFFGPGTRLTVL.

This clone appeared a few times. CDR3 DNA sequence: TGTGCCAGCAGCACACGGTCGCAGGGAACTAATGAAAAACTGTTTTTT. It yields the protein CASSTRSQGTNEKLFF. V is TRBV7-2 and J is TRBJ1-4; the D gene is possibly TRBD1 (5 bases). The length of the CDR3 is 16 residues. Trimming stripped 5 bases from V and 1 base from J, with 14 bases between. Germline V gene sequence: CDR1 SGHTA, CDR2 FQGNSA.

The CDR3 spells CASSPPTVGDTQYF. CDR3 in DNA: TGTGCCAGCTCACCACCGACAGTCGGGGATACGCAGTATTTT. J is TRBJ2-3 and V is TRBV18; D may be TRBD1 (5 bases). The CDR3 runs to 14 residues. Germline-derived CDR1 and CDR2 are KGHSH and LQKENI. V was pared by 0 bases and J by 6 bases, with 10 bases between.

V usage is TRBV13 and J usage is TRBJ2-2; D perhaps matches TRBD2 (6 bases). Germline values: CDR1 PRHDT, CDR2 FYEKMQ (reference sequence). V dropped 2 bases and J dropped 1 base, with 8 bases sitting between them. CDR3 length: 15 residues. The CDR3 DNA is TGTGCCAGCAGCTTAAGGGGAGGGAACACCGGGGAGCTGTTTTTT. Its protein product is CASSLRGGNTGELFF. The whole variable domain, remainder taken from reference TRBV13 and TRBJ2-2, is AAGVIQSPRHLIKEKRETATLKCYPIPRHDTVYWYQQGPGQDPQFLISFYEKMQSDKGSIPDRFSAQQFSDYHSELNMSSLELGDSALYFCASSLRGGNTGELFFGEGSRLTVL.

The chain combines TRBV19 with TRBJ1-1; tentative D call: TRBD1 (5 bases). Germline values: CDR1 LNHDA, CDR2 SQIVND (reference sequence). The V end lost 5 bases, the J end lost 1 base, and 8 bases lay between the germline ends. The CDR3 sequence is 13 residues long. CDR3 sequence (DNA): TGTGCCAGTAGTTCCCAGGGGAACACTGAAGCTTTCTTT. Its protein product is CASSSQGNTEAFF.

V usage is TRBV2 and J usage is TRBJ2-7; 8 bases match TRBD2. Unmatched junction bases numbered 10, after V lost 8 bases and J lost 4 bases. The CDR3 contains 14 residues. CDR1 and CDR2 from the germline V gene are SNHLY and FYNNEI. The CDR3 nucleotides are TGTGCCAGCGTGCCCGGGAGGGGAGGTTACGAGCAGTACTTC. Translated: CASVPGRGGYEQYF.

Here the CDR3 DNA reads TGTGCCAGCAGTACTAGCGGGAGGACAACAGATACGCAGTATTTT. Translating it yields CASSTSGRTTDTQYF. The chain combines TRBV6-5 with TRBJ2-3, with TRBD2 matching over 12 bases. Per germline, CDR1 MNHEY and CDR2 SVGAGI. J gave up 3 bases and V 5 bases, and 3 bases lay outside the gene matches. This CDR3 spans 15 amino acids.

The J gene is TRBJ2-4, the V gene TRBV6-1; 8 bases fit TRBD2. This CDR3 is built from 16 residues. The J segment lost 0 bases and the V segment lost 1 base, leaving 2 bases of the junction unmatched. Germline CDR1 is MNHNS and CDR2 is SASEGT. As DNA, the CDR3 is TGTGCCAGCAGTGAAGGGCTAGCGGGAGCCAAAAACATTCAGTACTTC. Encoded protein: CASSEGLAGAKNIQYF.

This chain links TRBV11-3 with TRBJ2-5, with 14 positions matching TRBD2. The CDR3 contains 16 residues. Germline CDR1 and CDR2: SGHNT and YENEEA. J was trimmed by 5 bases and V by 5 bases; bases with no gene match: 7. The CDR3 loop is CASSLAGTSGGETQYF. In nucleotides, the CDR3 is TGTGCCAGCAGCCTAGCCGGGACTAGCGGGGGCGAGACCCAGTACTTC.